Below, 29 T cell receptor beta chains from the same sample are listed, as sequenced in a study of blood T cell repertoires in COVID-19. The assay was immunoSEQ multiplex PCR, and TCRdb's table has in-frame clones only and misses some. The sample lists about 200,000 clones, more than 75% occurring once. The specimen sequenced was peripheral blood. The receptors derive from a man between 60 and 70 years old with acute or convalescent COVID-19.

The CDR3 DNA sequence: TGTGCCAGCAGCTTAGCTGGGGGCGCCGGCCGGGGCTACACCTTC. Translating gives CASSLAGGAGRGYTF. The chain carries TRBV7-9 and TRBJ1-2, with D possibly being TRBD1 (6 bases). Trimming removed 0 bases at V and 8 bases at J, with 16 bases between. Looked up from germline, CDR1 is SEHNR and CDR2 is FQNEAQ (reference sequence). This CDR3 region has 15 residues.

The CDR3 coding sequence is TGTGCCAGCAGCTCATACAGGGCTTCCTACGAGCAGTACTTC. Its protein product is CASSSYRASYEQYF. V usage is TRBV7-2 and J usage is TRBJ2-7, with a possible D match to TRBD1 (6 bases). The CDR3 is 14 residues long. V dropped 4 bases and J dropped 1 base, with 11 bases sitting between them. Per germline, CDR1 SGHTA and CDR2 FQGNSA.

The chain recombines TRBV18 with TRBJ2-3; 10 nucleotides align to TRBD1. J lost 0 bases, V lost 1 base, and 1 base had no gene match. From germline, CDR1 is KGHSH and CDR2 LQKENI. This CDR3 region has 16 residues. The DNA of the CDR3 is TGTGCCAGCTCACCACGACAGGGGGCGAGCACAGATACGCAGTATTTT. Translating it yields CASSPRQGASTDTQYF.

V gene TRBV9 combines with J gene TRBJ2-1, with TRBD2 matching 10 bases. Germline V CDR1 and CDR2: SGDLS, YYNGEE. The trim removed 3 bases at V and 9 bases at J, leaving 15 bases unmatched. There are 17 residues in the CDR3. DNA of the CDR3: TGTGCCAGCAGCGCCACCTCACAGCGGGGGGGCGTGACTGAGCAGTTCTTC. This codes for CASSATSQRGGVTEQFF.

This chain joins TRBV11-1 and TRBJ1-1; D gene unclear. The ends were cut back, 1 base at V and 5 bases at J, with 5 bases in the middle. CDR1 is SGHAT, CDR2 FQDESV, per germline (reference sequence). The CDR3 extends over 12 amino acids. The CDR3: CASSLDGTEAFF. The CDR3 DNA follows: TGTGCCAGCAGCTTAGACGGGACTGAAGCTTTCTTT.

This rearrangement joins TRBV10-2 to TRBJ1-2, with D uncertain. Germline V gives CDR1 WSHSY, CDR2 SAAADI. The CDR3 has 13 residues. Trimming cost V 4 bases and J 8 bases, with 14 bases left between them. The CDR3 protein is CASSGAGGPGYTF. The CDR3 coding sequence is TGCGCCAGCAGTGGGGCTGGAGGGCCAGGCTACACCTTC.

The chain uses TRBV28 and TRBJ2-1; 10 bases fit TRBD1. CDR1 and CDR2 (germline): MDHEN, SYDVKM. CDR3 length equals 16 residues. V was clipped by 4 bases and J by 6 bases; unmatched bases: 9. The CDR3 coding sequence is TGTGCCAGCAGTTCCCGAAGACAGGGGGCGCGCAATGAGCAGTTCTTC. Its translation: CASSSRRQGARNEQFF.

CDR3 residues: CASSQDPNRALNEKLFF. The CDR3, as DNA: TGCGCCAGCAGCCAGGACCCGAACAGGGCCCTTAATGAAAAACTGTTTTTT. The V call is TRBV4-1, the J call TRBJ1-4, with D possibly matching TRBD1 (6 bases). Per the germline V gene, CDR1 is MGHRA and CDR2 is YSYEKL. The germline V and J ends were trimmed by 3 bases and 4 bases, with 18 bases remaining between them. This CDR3 region has 17 residues.

The rearrangement uses TRBV18 and TRBJ2-6; D gene unclear. The CDR3 runs 15 residues. V lost 3 bases, J lost 0 bases, and 6 bases lay in between. CDR1 KGHSH and CDR2 LQKENI come from the germline V gene. The CDR3 DNA is TGTGCCAGCTCACCCTGGGCCTCTGGGGCCAACGTCCTGACTTTC. The encoded protein is CASSPWASGANVLTF.

The rearrangement joins TRBV14 to TRBJ2-3; 7 nucleotides agree with TRBD2. Losses at the gene ends were 2 bases for V and 0 bases for J; bases not matched to a gene: 2. CDR3 size: 15 residues. Germline V gene lookup returns CDR1 SGHDN and CDR2 FVKESK. Here the CDR3 DNA reads TGTGCCAGCAGCCAACAGGGACTAAGCACAGATACGCAGTATTTT. Its translation is CASSQQGLSTDTQYF.

DNA for the CDR3: TGTGCCAGCAGTTACGGCAGGGCCTCCTACGAGCAGTACTTC. Translating gives CASSYGRASYEQYF. V gene TRBV6-5 combines with J gene TRBJ2-7, with a weak D call TRBD1 (5 bases). The CDR3 extends over 14 amino acids. V lost 2 bases to trimming and J lost 0 bases, with 8 bases between them. CDR1 is MNHEY and CDR2 is SVGAGI in the germline V gene.

V gene TRBV6-2 or TRBV6-3 combines with J gene TRBJ2-7; the D gene is possibly TRBD2 (5 bases). The germline V and J ends were trimmed by 6 bases and 3 bases, with 18 bases remaining between them. Germline CDR1 MNHEY, CDR2 SVGEGT. The CDR3 runs 15 residues. The CDR3 protein is CASSSWGDSHYEQYF. CDR3 bases: TGTGCCAGCAGCTCCTGGGGAGACTCCCACTACGAGCAGTACTTC.

The gene calls are TRBV6-5 and TRBJ2-6, with a possible D match to TRBD1 (6 bases). Germline CDR1 reads MNHEY; CDR2 reads SVGAGI. V lost 8 bases and J lost 0, with 11 bases in between. The CDR3 has 15 residues. CDR3 nucleotides: TGTGCCAGCCGACAGGCGAACTCTGGGGCCAACGTCCTGACTTTC. It encodes CASRQANSGANVLTF.

The V gene is TRBV3-1 (or the pseudogene TRBV3-2), the J gene TRBJ2-5, with TRBD2 matching over 8 bases. J was trimmed by 5 bases and V by 2 bases; bases with no gene match: 4. Germline CDR1 and CDR2: LGHDT and YNNKEL (reference sequence). This CDR3 is 14 amino acids long. The CDR3 DNA is TGTGCCAGCAGCCAACGGGGGGGCGGGGAGACCCAGTACTTC. It translates to CASSQRGGGETQYF.

This clone has a handful of counts. CDR3 sequence (DNA): TGCAGTGCTAGTGGCGCGAACTATGGCTACACCTTC. Translating gives CSASGANYGYTF. The rearrangement uses TRBV20-1 and TRBJ1-2, with D uncertain. V was trimmed by 3 bases and J by 2 bases, leaving 7 bases between them. Germline V gene data show CDR1 as DFQATT and CDR2 as SNEGSKA (reference sequence). There are 12 residues in the CDR3.

The J gene is TRBJ1-6, the V gene TRBV6-5, with 8 bases that match TRBD1. The CDR3 covers 14 residues. Germline V CDR1 and CDR2: MNHEY, SVGAGI. V was clipped by 3 bases and J by 8 bases; unmatched bases: 3. The CDR3 region is CASSYDRGHSPLHF. The CDR3 nucleotides read TGTGCCAGCAGTTATGACAGGGGCCATTCACCCCTCCACTTT.

The rearrangement links TRBV5-4 to TRBJ2-1; D unresolved. The CDR3 runs to 15 residues. The V and J ends lost 3 bases and 0 bases respectively, with 10 bases between them. From germline, CDR1 is SGHNT and CDR2 YYREEE (reference sequence). The CDR3 DNA sequence: TGTGCCAGCAGCTCCCTCCGGTTCTCCTACAATGAGCAGTTCTTC. Translating it yields CASSSLRFSYNEQFF.

The gene calls are TRBV7-2 and TRBJ1-1, with 12 bases fitting TRBD1. This CDR3 has 14 residues. Germline loops: CDR1 SGHTA, CDR2 FQGNSA. V dropped 6 bases and J dropped 11; count of bases not matched to a gene: 10. CDR3 sequence reads: CASSLTGTGGDAFF. As DNA, the CDR3 is TGTGCCAGCAGTTTGACCGGGACAGGGGGCGATGCTTTCTTT. The full variable domain, completed using reference TRBV7-2 and TRBJ1-1, is GAGVSQSPSNKVTEKGKDVELRCDPISGHTALYWYRQSLGQGLEFLIYFQGNSAPDKSGLPSDRFSAERTGGSVSTLTIQRTQQEDSAVYLCASSLTGTGGDAFFGQGTRLTVV.

The chain joins TRBV7-2 to TRBJ1-2; 9 bases are a match to TRBD1. CDR1 and CDR2 (germline): SGHTA, FQGNSA. There are 15 residues in the CDR3. Trimming cost V 8 bases and J 6 bases; bases outside gene matches: 13. The CDR3 here is CASQRQGVLGDGYTF. In DNA, the CDR3 is TGTGCCAGCCAACGACAGGGGGTACTTGGCGATGGCTACACCTTC. Using reference TRBV7-2 and TRBJ1-2 for the parts outside the CDR3, the full variable domain is GAGVSQSPSNKVTEKGKDVELRCDPISGHTALYWYRQSLGQGLEFLIYFQGNSAPDKSGLPSDRFSAERTGGSVSTLTIQRTQQEDSAVYLCASQRQGVLGDGYTFGSGTRLTVV.

Concerning this clone itself: Other DNA sequences in the same sample also yield this CDR3. The V and J genes are TRBV27 and TRBJ1-1; no firm D call. Germline CDR1 MNHEY, CDR2 SMNVEV (reference sequence). The CDR3 loop spans 13 amino acids. V lost 2 bases to trimming and J lost 1 base, with 5 bases between them. The CDR3 region is CASSLLGNTEAFF. CDR3 DNA: TGTGCCAGCAGTTTACTCGGGAACACTGAAGCTTTCTTT.

This chain connects TRBV30 to TRBJ2-1, with 10 positions matching TRBD1. J was trimmed by 8 bases and V by 0 bases; bases with no gene match: 4. This CDR3 contains 14 residues. Germline CDR1 is GTSNPN and CDR2 is SVGIG (reference sequence). CDR3 in amino acids: CAWSVGQGVDEQFF. The CDR3 DNA sequence: TGTGCCTGGAGTGTAGGACAGGGGGTCGATGAGCAGTTCTTC.

J is TRBJ2-7 and V is TRBV6-2 or TRBV6-3; the D gene is possibly TRBD1 (6 bases). Germline CDR1 is MNHEY and CDR2 is SVGEGT. V lost 5 bases and J lost 0, with 11 bases in between. This CDR3 spans 14 amino acids. The CDR3 bases are TGTGCCAGCAGTCCACAGGGAATCTCCTACGAGCAGTACTTC. Its protein product is CASSPQGISYEQYF.

The chain joins TRBV3-1 (or the pseudogene TRBV3-2) to TRBJ2-7; 8 nucleotides line up with TRBD1. Trimming removed 0 bases from V and 3 bases from J; junction bases left unmatched: 22. The V gene's germline CDR1 is LGHDT and CDR2 YNNKEL (reference sequence). This CDR3 has 21 residues. The CDR3 here is CASSQDVGAWQGASLGYEQYF. CDR3 bases: TGTGCCAGCAGCCAAGATGTTGGAGCTTGGCAGGGGGCGTCTCTGGGCTACGAGCAGTACTTC.

This sequence joins TRBV7-9 and TRBJ2-2; D not resolved. Deletions cut 8 bases from V and 4 bases from J, with 5 bases between. The CDR3 runs 11 residues. CDR1 and CDR2 from the germline V gene are SEHNR and FQNEAQ (reference sequence). The CDR3 sequence is CASLITGELFF. DNA of the CDR3: TGTGCCAGCCTAATCACCGGGGAGCTGTTTTTT. Complete variable domain (other parts from reference TRBV7-9 and TRBJ2-2): DTGVSQNPRHKITKRGQNVTFRCDPISEHNRLYWYRQTLGQGPEFLTYFQNEAQLEKSRLLSDRFSAERPKGSFSTLEIQRTEQGDSAMYLCASLITGELFFGEGSRLTVL.

This chain connects TRBV27 to TRBJ1-1; maybe TRBD1 (6 bases). Germline CDR1 reads MNHEY; CDR2 reads SMNVEV (reference sequence). V was pared by 8 bases and J by 2 bases, with 15 bases between. The CDR3 sequence is 14 residues long. CDR3: CASWGLGDNTEAFF. The CDR3 region has the DNA TGTGCCAGCTGGGGGCTGGGGGACAACACTGAAGCTTTCTTT.

The chain has TRBV9 and TRBJ2-7, with TRBD1 identical over 8 bases. Germline lookup yields CDR1 SGDLS and CDR2 YYNGEE. J lost 5 bases, V lost 4 bases, and 2 bases had no gene match. The CDR3 extends over 12 amino acids. CDR3 loop: CASSLDRDEQYF. The CDR3 DNA is TGTGCCAGCAGCCTGGACAGGGACGAGCAGTACTTC.

This clone was seen only a few times. The CDR3 DNA follows: TGTGCCAGCAGTCCGCACAGGGGGTCCCACTATGGCTACACCTTC. Amino acid sequence: CASSPHRGSHYGYTF. The chain carries TRBV27 and TRBJ1-2, with 8 nucleotides matching TRBD1. This CDR3 is 15 amino acids long. Trimming at V came to 5 bases and at J to 3 bases, leaving 8 bases not matched to a gene. Germline V gene data show CDR1 as MNHEY and CDR2 as SMNVEV (reference sequence).

The chain joins TRBV2 to TRBJ2-5; 10 bases line up with TRBD2. Germline CDR1 and CDR2: SNHLY and FYNNEI. CDR3 length: 15 residues. The V and J ends lost 3 bases and 5 bases, in that order; junction bases with no gene match: 6. The CDR3 region is CASSEGLAGAETQYF. CDR3 nucleotide sequence: TGTGCCAGCAGTGAGGGTCTAGCGGGGGCGGAGACCCAGTACTTC. Drawing the rest from reference TRBV2 and TRBJ2-5, the complete variable domain is EPEVTQTPSHQVTQMGQEVILRCVPISNHLYFYWYRQILGQKVEFLVSFYNNEISEKSEIFDDQFSVERPDGSNFTLKIRSTKLEDSAMYFCASSEGLAGAETQYFGPGTRLLVL.

The chain employs TRBV19 and TRBJ2-6; weak D call: TRBD2 (5 bases). The germline gives CDR1 LNHDA, CDR2 SQIVND (reference sequence). Trimming stripped 7 bases from V and 0 bases from J, with 13 bases between. The length of the CDR3 is 16 residues. The CDR3 region has the DNA TGTGCCAGTACCTCTCCCCGGGACTCTGGGGCCAACGTCCTGACTTTC. Residues: CASTSPRDSGANVLTF.